What follows describes a single T cell receptor (beta chain). Using unique molecular identifiers, the investigators prepared the TCRbeta library. TCRdb processed the PCR reads anew with MiXCR; each CDR3 protein has one entry. This sample has 450,000 to 600,000 distinct CDR3 sequences, with about 17% found just once. Trimming cost V 2 bases and J 10 bases, with 11 bases left between them. CDR3 length: 12 residues. The data derive from a study of T-cell reconstitution after alpha-beta-depleted transplantation in children. The TCR sequence derives from a human donor who donated a stem cell graft to a child with acute lymphoblastic leukemia. Here the sequenced sample was PBMCs from the stem cell graft donor, taken from the stem cell graft. The chain joins TRBV12-3 or TRBV12-4 to TRBJ1-1, with unresolved D. CDR3: CASSLTRVGAFF. The CDR3 bases are TGTGCCAGCAGTTTAACTCGAGTAGGAGCTTTCTTT.